Listed here are 19 T cell receptor beta chains from one sample, sequenced in a study of cytomegalovirus exposure and HLA in healthy donors. PCR was performed using 60 Vbeta and 13 Jbeta primers. The data were produced by immunoSEQ multiplex PCR, yet TCRdb's version contains in-frame clones alone and is incomplete. The sample consists of 60,000 to 75,000 clones, roughly 85% of them appearing once. Sequenced sample: PBMCs. The receptor source for this set is a female donor in good health and CMV-seronegative.

The chain combines TRBV14 with TRBJ1-4; possibly TRBD1 for D (5 bases). V gave up 4 bases and J gave up 4 bases, with 7 bases separating them. The CDR3 has 13 amino acids. CDR1 is SGHDN, CDR2 FVKESK, per germline. This CDR3 reads CASSRGLNEKLFF. For the CDR3, the DNA is TGTGCCAGCAGCCGGGGCCTTAATGAAAAACTGTTTTTT.

V and J are TRBV10-3 and TRBJ2-7; possibly TRBD1 for D (6 bases). The germline CDR1 and CDR2 sequences are ENHRY and SYGVKD. The CDR3 totals 14 residues. The V and J ends lost 4 bases and 2 bases respectively, with 12 bases between them. CDR3: CAISGTATPYEQYF. In nucleotides, the CDR3 is TGTGCCATCAGTGGGACAGCAACTCCCTACGAGCAGTACTTC.

This clone occurred once. The chain has TRBV11-3 and TRBJ1-1; D uncertain. There are 13 residues in the CDR3. Germline lookup yields CDR1 SGHNT and CDR2 YENEEA. V dropped 5 bases and J dropped 1 base, with 8 bases sitting between them. In nucleotides, the CDR3 is TGTGCCAGCAGCGCTGACTCGAACACTGAAGCTTTCTTT. Its protein product is CASSADSNTEAFF.

The V call is TRBV7-8, the J call TRBJ1-5; TRBD1 is a possible D gene (6 bases). The CDR3 is 16 residues long. Germline assignment: CDR1 SGHVS and CDR2 FQNEAQ. The V end lost 3 bases, the J end lost 5 bases, and 17 bases lay between the germline ends. This chain's CDR3 is CASSFSYPGGDQPQHF. In DNA, the CDR3 is TGTGCCAGCAGCTTCTCCTACCCGGGGGGCGATCAGCCCCAGCATTTT.

The chain couples TRBV11-2 to TRBJ2-3; D gene uncertain. This CDR3 is built from 16 residues. Trimming took 4 bases from V and 1 from J, leaving 15 bases between them. Germline loops: CDR1 SGHAT, CDR2 FQNNGV. In DNA, the CDR3 is TGTGCCAGCAGCTCCGCCGTTGGAGCTGGCACAGATACGCAGTATTTT. Its translation is CASSSAVGAGTDTQYF.

As DNA, the CDR3 is TGTGCCAGCAGTCGTTCTGGCGGGCAAACCTACGAGCAGTACTTC. Amino acids: CASSRSGGQTYEQYF. The chain has TRBV28 and TRBJ2-7, with D possibly being TRBD2 (5 bases). CDR1 and CDR2 (germline): MDHEN, SYDVKM. V lost 5 bases and J lost 2, with 16 bases in between. CDR3 length equals 15 residues.

The J gene is TRBJ1-2, the V gene TRBV4-2; 11 nucleotides agree with TRBD1. With V trimmed by 3 bases and J by 7 bases, 7 bases remained unmatched. The germline CDR1 and CDR2 sequences are LGHNA and YNFKEQ. The CDR3 loop spans 15 amino acids. CDR3 amino acids: CASSHPGDRGGGYTF. The CDR3 bases are TGTGCCAGCAGCCACCCAGGGGACAGGGGGGGTGGCTACACCTTC.

V usage is TRBV6-5 and J usage is TRBJ2-2; 8 nucleotides agree with TRBD2. CDR1 and CDR2 (germline): MNHEY, SVGAGI. V shed 2 bases, J shed 4 bases, and the junction held 6 bases outside the gene matches. The CDR3 has 16 residues. The CDR3 nucleotides are TGTGCCAGCAGTTACGTCGGGACTAGAGGCACCGGGGAGCTGTTTTTT. Translating gives CASSYVGTRGTGELFF.

The V gene is TRBV25-1, the J gene TRBJ2-7; maybe TRBD2 (6 bases). The CDR3 sequence is 15 residues long. The germline V and J ends were trimmed by 1 base and 6 bases, with 16 bases remaining between them. Germline lookup yields CDR1 MGHDK and CDR2 SYGVNS. The CDR3 region has the DNA TGTGCCAGCAGTGAATCCCCTTCTACTAGCCGCGAGCAGTACTTC. It translates to CASSESPSTSREQYF.

The V and J genes are TRBV6-6 and TRBJ2-5, with D possibly TRBD1 on 6 matching bases. Germline lookup yields CDR1 MNHNY and CDR2 SVGAGI (reference sequence). Between the trimmed V and J ends, which lost 6 bases and 7 bases, there was a span of 18 bases. This CDR3 is built from 14 residues. The CDR3 reads CASRIRDTSGTQYF. The CDR3 DNA is TGTGCCAGCAGGATCCGGGACACCTCGGGGACCCAGTACTTC.

The V call is TRBV5-5, the J call TRBJ2-3; D is perhaps TRBD1 (5 bases). CDR3 length: 16 residues. CDR1 and CDR2 (germline): SGHKS, YYEKEE (reference sequence). V was trimmed by 0 bases and J by 1 base, leaving 12 bases between them. CDR3 residues: CASSLVAGRRTDTQYF. CDR3 coding DNA: TGTGCCAGCAGCTTGGTGGCAGGGCGGCGCACAGATACGCAGTATTTT.

This chain joins TRBV5-1 and TRBJ1-4; D remains ambiguous. V shed 1 base and J shed 5 bases, with 12 bases lying between them. The CDR3 contains 15 residues. In germline, CDR1 is SGHRS, CDR2 YFSETQ. In DNA, the CDR3 is TGCGCCAGCAGCTTGTCCCCGAACGGGAATGAAAAACTGTTTTTT. Protein: CASSLSPNGNEKLFF. The entire variable domain, with the rest obtained from reference TRBV5-1 and TRBJ1-4, is as follows: KAGVTQTPRYLIKTRGQQVTLSCSPISGHRSVSWYQQTPGQGLQFLFEYFSETQRNKGNFPGRFSGRQFSNSRSEMNVSTLELGDSALYLCASSLSPNGNEKLFFGSGTQLSVL.

The rearrangement links TRBV7-2 to TRBJ2-5; D is unresolved. CDR1 and CDR2 from the germline V gene are SGHTA and FQGNSA. This CDR3 comprises 12 residues. The germline V and J ends were trimmed by 2 bases and 4 bases, with 5 bases remaining between them. CDR3 region: CASSLFLETQYF. The CDR3 bases are TGTGCCAGCAGCTTATTTCTAGAGACCCAGTACTTC.

V is TRBV6-6 and J is TRBJ1-1, with 8 nucleotides matching TRBD1. Germline V gene data show CDR1 as MNHNY and CDR2 as SVGAGI (reference sequence). V dropped 3 bases and J dropped 6; count of bases not matched to a gene: 9. There are 15 residues in the CDR3. The CDR3 sequence: CASSYYAGGFPEAFF. In nucleotides, the CDR3 is TGTGCCAGCAGTTATTACGCAGGGGGCTTCCCTGAAGCTTTCTTT.

V and J are TRBV27 and TRBJ2-1; D is perhaps TRBD2 (5 bases). Germline-derived CDR1 and CDR2 are MNHEY and SMNVEV (reference sequence). The V end was cut by 5 bases, the J end by 4 bases, with 12 bases between. The CDR3 runs 14 residues. The chain's CDR3 is CASSGGRGYNEQFF. In DNA, the CDR3 is TGTGCCAGCAGTGGTGGGAGAGGATACAATGAGCAGTTCTTC.

The V and J genes are TRBV6-1 and TRBJ2-3, with no clear D. V was pared by 1 base and J by 2 bases, with 10 bases between. CDR3 size: 15 residues. Germline CDR1 and CDR2: MNHNS and SASEGT. Here the CDR3 DNA reads TGTGCCAGCAGTGAAGTTGAGCTCTACACAGATACGCAGTATTTT. Residues: CASSEVELYTDTQYF.

The chain links TRBV18 to TRBJ1-1, with TRBD1 matching 10 bases. J gave up 2 bases and V 1 base, and 4 bases lay outside the gene matches. Germline V CDR1 and CDR2: KGHSH, LQKENI. The CDR3 spans 16 residues. The chain's CDR3 is CASSPLGDRGNTEAFF. The CDR3 nucleotides are TGTGCCAGCTCACCACTAGGGGACAGGGGTAACACTGAAGCTTTCTTT.

V is TRBV7-2 and J is TRBJ1-1; maybe TRBD1 (5 bases). Deletions cut 1 base from V and 7 bases from J, with 10 bases between. The CDR3 runs to 13 residues. Germline V gene data show CDR1 as SGHTA and CDR2 as FQGNSA. DNA of the CDR3: TGTGCCAGCAGCTTAGTCTTCGACAGTGAAGCTTTCTTT. This encodes CASSLVFDSEAFF.

This clone was counted once. V gene TRBV10-3 combines with J gene TRBJ1-2, with 7 bases aligning to TRBD1. The CDR3 is made up of 12 amino acids. CDR1 is ENHRY, CDR2 SYGVKD, per germline. With V trimmed by 4 bases and J by 4 bases, 0 bases remained unmatched. DNA for the CDR3: TGTGCCATCAGTGGGGACAGCTATGGCTACACCTTC. This encodes CAISGDSYGYTF.